The 12 T cell receptor beta chains reported below all come from one sample, sequenced in a study of T-cell reconstitution after alpha-beta-depleted transplantation in children. Preparation of the TCRbeta library involved a method that used unique molecular identifiers. TCRdb ran MiXCR on the PCR reads and lists one entry per CDR3 protein. The sample includes some 6,000 distinct CDR3 sequences, 16% of them seen just once. The source was PBMCs, mostly from graft donor cells, collected 60 days after TCRalphabeta/CD19-depleted stem cell transplant. The receptors here all came from a male patient between 10 and 17 years old who had a stem cell transplant for acute myeloid leukemia, so the T cells may come from the graft donor.

This clonotype is medium-sized by share. V and J are TRBV7-2 and TRBJ2-1, with D uncertain. This CDR3 comprises 13 residues. Germline-derived CDR1 and CDR2 are SGHTA and FQGNSA. The V end was cut by 8 bases, the J end by 0 bases, with 8 bases between. The CDR3, as DNA: TGTGCCAGCGGCTCTAGCTCCTACAATGAGCAGTTCTTC. Translation gives CASGSSSYNEQFF.

This clonotype rates as large (0.1 to 1%). V usage is TRBV4-2 and J usage is TRBJ2-1; D gene ambiguous. CDR3 length: 13 residues. V lost 0 bases and J lost 5, with 5 bases in between. The V gene's germline CDR1 is LGHNA and CDR2 YNFKEQ. The CDR3 coding sequence is TGTGCCAGCAGCCAAGATGGGGACAATGAGCAGTTCTTC. Protein: CASSQDGDNEQFF.

Relative to its sample, this clonotype is medium-sized. This chain connects TRBV29-1 to TRBJ2-7, with TRBD2 identical over 7 bases. With V trimmed by 8 bases and J by 2 bases, 6 bases remained unmatched. Germline CDR1 SQVTM, CDR2 ANQGSEA. This CDR3 comprises 12 residues. The CDR3 DNA reads TGCAGCTGGAGGGAGGGACCCTACGAGCAGTACTTC. Amino acids: CSWREGPYEQYF.

This clonotype is medium-sized (0.01 to 0.1%) in the sample. This chain joins TRBV7-8 and TRBJ1-5; 9 bases agree with TRBD1. Germline V lookup: CDR1 SGHVS, CDR2 FQNEAQ. The J segment lost 0 bases and the V segment lost 4 bases, leaving 7 bases of the junction unmatched. This CDR3 comprises 17 residues. CDR3: CASSWGTGPHSNQPQHF. The CDR3 nucleotides are TGTGCCAGCAGCTGGGGGACAGGGCCACATAGCAATCAGCCCCAGCATTTT.

This clonotype qualifies as medium-sized. V gene TRBV29-1 combines with J gene TRBJ2-7; 10 bases align to TRBD1. V lost 6 bases, J lost 3 bases, and 2 bases stayed unmatched. CDR3 size: 12 residues. Germline CDR1 and CDR2: SQVTM and ANQGSEA. This chain's CDR3 is CSVRTGGYEQYF. CDR3 DNA: TGCAGCGTAAGGACAGGGGGCTACGAGCAGTACTTC.

The table lists this clonotype with a few counts. V gene TRBV20-1 combines with J gene TRBJ1-2; possibly TRBD1 for D (6 bases). V was pared by 2 bases and J by 8 bases, with 15 bases between. The germline gives CDR1 DFQATT, CDR2 SNEGSKA (reference sequence). The CDR3 spans 13 residues. The CDR3 DNA follows: TGCAGTGCTAGACGATTGACAGGCGACGGCTACACCTTC. It codes for CSARRLTGDGYTF.

The rearrangement joins TRBV15 to TRBJ2-3, with 7 positions matching TRBD2. The length of the CDR3 is 15 residues. Unmatched junction bases numbered 11, after V lost 1 base and J lost 10 bases. Germline CDR1 and CDR2: LNHNV and YYDKDF (reference sequence). CDR3 region: CATSRGSSGGVAQYF. In DNA, the CDR3 is TGTGCCACCAGCAGAGGGTCTTCTGGGGGGGTAGCGCAGTATTTT.

Sample share makes this clonotype medium-sized. The rearrangement links TRBV11-2 to TRBJ2-7; 8 nucleotides line up with TRBD2. Trimming cost V 4 bases and J 1 base; bases outside gene matches: 6. The CDR3 is made up of 15 amino acids. CDR1 is SGHAT and CDR2 is FQNNGV in the germline V gene. The CDR3 spells CASSSITSGSYEQYF. The CDR3, as DNA: TGTGCCAGCAGCTCCATCACTAGCGGTTCCTACGAGCAGTACTTC. The complete variable domain, with remaining parts taken from reference TRBV11-2 and TRBJ2-7, reads EAGVAQSPRYKIIEKRQSVAFWCNPISGHATLYWYQQILGQGPKLLIQFQNNGVVDDSQLPKDRFSAERLKGVDSTLKIQPAKLEDSAVYLCASSSITSGSYEQYFGPGTRLTVT.

This rearrangement joins TRBV19 to TRBJ1-5; possibly TRBD1 for D (5 bases). V was clipped by 7 bases and J by 4 bases, with 11 bases between them. The CDR3 has 13 amino acids. Germline V gene lookup returns CDR1 LNHDA and CDR2 SQIVND (reference sequence). The CDR3 nucleotides read TGTGCCAGTAATGGGGGGGGTAATCAGCCCCAGCATTTT. Residues: CASNGGGNQPQHF. Supplemented by reference TRBV19 and TRBJ1-5, the full variable domain reads DGGITQSPKYLFRKEGQNVTLSCEQNLNHDAMYWYRQDPGQGLRLIYYSQIVNDFQKGDIAEGYSVSREKKESFPLTVTSAQKNPTAFYLCASNGGGNQPQHFGDGTRLSIL.

The V and J genes are TRBV20-1 and TRBJ2-7, with 7 bases matching TRBD2. CDR3 length: 15 amino acids. V lost 0 bases to trimming and J lost 2 bases; unmatched junction nucleotides: 7. Germline V CDR1 and CDR2: DFQATT, SNEGSKA (reference sequence). The CDR3, as DNA: TGCAGTGCTAGAGATCCATGGCGGGAGCCCTACGAGCAGTACTTC. Amino acids: CSARDPWREPYEQYF.

In regard to this clonotype: This clone may be a read error of a much larger clone one base away. The genes are TRBV5-1 and TRBJ2-3, with D unresolved. Germline V gene lookup returns CDR1 SGHRS and CDR2 YFSETQ. The CDR3 extends over 13 amino acids. Here the CDR3 DNA reads TGCGCCAGCAGCTCCATAGGGTCAGATACGCAGAATTTT. Its translation: CASSSIGSDTQNF.

The V gene is TRBV2, the J gene TRBJ2-3; possible D gene TRBD2, 5 bases. The germline V gene has CDR1 SNHLY and CDR2 FYNNEI. This CDR3 has 15 amino acids. V was pared by 0 bases and J by 6 bases, with 13 bases between. CDR3 sequence reads: CASSEARGAWDTQYF. The DNA for the CDR3 is TGTGCCAGCAGTGAAGCCCGGGGAGCCTGGGATACGCAGTATTTT.